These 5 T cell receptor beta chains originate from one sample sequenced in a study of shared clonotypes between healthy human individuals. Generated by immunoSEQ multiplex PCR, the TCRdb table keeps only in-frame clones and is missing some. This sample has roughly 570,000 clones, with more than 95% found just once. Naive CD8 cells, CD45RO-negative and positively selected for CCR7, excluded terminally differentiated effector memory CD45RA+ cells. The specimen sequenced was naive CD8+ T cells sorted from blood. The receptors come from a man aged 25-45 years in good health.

CDR3 amino acids: CASSSPDRANTIYF. CDR3 bases: TGTGCCAGCAGCTCCCCCGACAGGGCAAACACCATATATTTT. V usage is TRBV7-9 and J usage is TRBJ1-3; 7 bases agree with TRBD1. V shed 4 bases, J shed 6 bases, and the junction held 6 bases outside the gene matches. The CDR3 is made up of 14 amino acids. Germline V gives CDR1 SEHNR, CDR2 FQNEAQ (reference sequence).

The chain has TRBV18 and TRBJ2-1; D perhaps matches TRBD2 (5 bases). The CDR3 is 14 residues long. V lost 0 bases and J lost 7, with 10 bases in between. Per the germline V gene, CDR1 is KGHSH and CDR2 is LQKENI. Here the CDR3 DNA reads TGTGCCAGCTCACCACCGATAACGGGGAATGAGCAGTTCTTC. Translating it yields CASSPPITGNEQFF.

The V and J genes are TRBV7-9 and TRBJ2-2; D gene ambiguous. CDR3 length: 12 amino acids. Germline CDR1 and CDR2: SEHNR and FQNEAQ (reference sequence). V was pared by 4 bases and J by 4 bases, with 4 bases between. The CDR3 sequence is CASSSFTGELFF. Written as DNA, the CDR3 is TGTGCCAGCAGCTCATTCACCGGGGAGCTGTTTTTT.

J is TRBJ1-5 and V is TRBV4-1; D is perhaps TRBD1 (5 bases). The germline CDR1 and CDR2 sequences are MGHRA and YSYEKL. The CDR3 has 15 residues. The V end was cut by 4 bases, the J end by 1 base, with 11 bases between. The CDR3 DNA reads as TGCGCCAGCAGCCCCCCGGGACGAAGCAATCAGCCCCAGCATTTT. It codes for CASSPPGRSNQPQHF.

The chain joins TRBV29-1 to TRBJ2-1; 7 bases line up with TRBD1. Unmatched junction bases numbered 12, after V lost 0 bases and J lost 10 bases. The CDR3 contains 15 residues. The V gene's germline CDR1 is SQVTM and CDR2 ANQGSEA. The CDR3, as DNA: TGCAGCGTTGAAGATCCGGCAGGGGGTTTATGGGAGCAGTTCTTC. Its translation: CSVEDPAGGLWEQFF.